This TCR beta chain was captured in a study of shared clonotypes between healthy human individuals. Notes on the study in general: In contrast to clonotypes shared by all four donors, non-shared clonotypes had lower generation probabilities. It was observed that 4% to 6% of naive CD4 clonotypes were shared across several donors.

For this clone: Its antigen is undetermined.

Method: immunoSEQ multiplex PCR; TCRdb's copy keeps in-frame clones and lacks some. The sample has roughly 1,600,000 clones, approximately 98.5% seen once. Adults of Caucasian background living in Nashville, Tennessee made up all donors. The specimen sequenced was naive CD4+ T cells sorted from blood. As to subset: CD45RA+ positively selected. The origin of this receptor is a man aged 30 to 45 in good health.

CDR3 residues: CASSLAGSMVNTEAFF. CDR3 coding DNA: TGTGCCAGCAGTTTAGCAGGGAGCATGGTGAACACTGAAGCTTTCTTT. The V and J genes are TRBV27 and TRBJ1-1, with D possibly TRBD1 on 5 matching bases. Trimming shortened V by 2 bases and J by 0 bases, and 13 bases separated the two germline ends. Germline loops: CDR1 MNHEY, CDR2 SMNVEV (reference sequence). The CDR3 length is 16 residues.